These T cell receptor beta chains were read from a single sample in a study of cytomegalovirus exposure and HLA in healthy donors. Sequencing used immunoSEQ multiplex PCR; TCRdb keeps in-frame clones, though not all of them. The sample has just under 75,000 clones; around 94% are singletons. Sequencing used PBMCs. The receptors derive from a woman aged 18-29 years in good health and CMV-seropositive. CDR3s include the opening cysteine and the closing phenylalanine or tryptophan. Each record gives: CDR3 DNA, CDR3 protein, clone size, J gene, D gene, V gene. The D gene is left open where the match is weak. Not all rows give a size; the values are once, few, many and, for expanded clones, a class.

DNA: TGTGCCAGCCCTGGGACAGGGGAGACCCAGTACTTC; CDR3: CASPGTGETQYF; size: -; J: TRBJ2-5; D: TRBD1; V: TRBV2
DNA: TGTGCCTGGAATGTACCAGGGGGGAACACTGAAGCTTTCTTT; CDR3: CAWNVPGGNTEAFF; size: -; J: TRBJ1-1; D: TRBD1; V: TRBV30
DNA: TGTGCCACCAGCACCGACAGGGGCGAGCAGTACTTC; CDR3: CATSTDRGEQYF; size: once; J: TRBJ2-7; D: TRBD1; V: TRBV15
DNA: TGTGCCAGCAGTTTAAAAGCCGTCTCCGTGACTTTCTTT; CDR3: CASSLKAVSVTFF; size: -; J: TRBJ1-1; D: -; V: TRBV28
DNA: TGTGCCAGCAGTACCCCAACAGGGGTTACTGAAGCTTTCTTT; CDR3: CASSTPTGVTEAFF; size: once; J: TRBJ1-1; D: TRBD1; V: TRBV25-1
DNA: TGCGCCAGCAGCCAAGTCCCAGGTTTGGACGAGCAGTACTTC; CDR3: CASSQVPGLDEQYF; size: -; J: TRBJ2-7; D: -; V: TRBV4-1
DNA: TGTGCCACCAGCAGAGAGGTGACAGTCCCTGCCTCTTTT; CDR3: CATSREVTVPASF; size: -; J: TRBJ1-6; D: -; V: TRBV15
DNA: TGTGCCAGCAGTGTGGACAGGGGGATGGATACGCAGTATTTT; CDR3: CASSVDRGMDTQYF; size: -; J: TRBJ2-3; D: TRBD1; V: TRBV6-1
DNA: TGCGCCAGCAGCCGCTTACCCCCCGGGACAGGGGGCTCTGGGGCCAACGTCCTGACTTTC; CDR3: CASSRLPPGTGGSGANVLTF; size: -; J: TRBJ2-6; D: TRBD1; V: TRBV5-1
DNA: TGTGCCAGCAGTCGCACCGGGGCCTACAATGAGCAGTTCTTC; CDR3: CASSRTGAYNEQFF; size: -; J: TRBJ2-1; D: -; V: TRBV27
DNA: TGTGCCAGCAGTGTGCGAGATGAACTGTTTTTT; CDR3: CASSVRDELFF; size: -; J: TRBJ1-4; D: -; V: TRBV28
DNA: TGTGCCAGCTCACCGGTCGCGTGGAACGCGGCGAACACTGAAGCTTTCTTT; CDR3: CASSPVAWNAANTEAFF; size: -; J: TRBJ1-1; D: -; V: TRBV18